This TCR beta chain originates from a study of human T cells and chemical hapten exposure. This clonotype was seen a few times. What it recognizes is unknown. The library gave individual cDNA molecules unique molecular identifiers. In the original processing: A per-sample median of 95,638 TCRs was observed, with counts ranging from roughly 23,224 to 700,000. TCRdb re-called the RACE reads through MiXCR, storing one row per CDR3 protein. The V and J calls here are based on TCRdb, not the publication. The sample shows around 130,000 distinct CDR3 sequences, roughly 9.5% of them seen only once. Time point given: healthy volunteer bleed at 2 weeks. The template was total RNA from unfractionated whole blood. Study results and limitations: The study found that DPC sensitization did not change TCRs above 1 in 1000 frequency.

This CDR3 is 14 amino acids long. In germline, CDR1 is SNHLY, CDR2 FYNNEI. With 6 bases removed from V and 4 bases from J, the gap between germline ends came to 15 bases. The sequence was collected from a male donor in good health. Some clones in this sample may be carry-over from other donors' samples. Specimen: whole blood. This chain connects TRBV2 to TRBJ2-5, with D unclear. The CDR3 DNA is TGTGCCAGCAGGCCACAGCTTTCTGGAGAGACCCAGTACTTC. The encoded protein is CASRPQLSGETQYF.